One sample yielded the 2 T cell receptor beta chains listed below, sequenced in a study of blood T cell repertoires in COVID-19. This table comes from immunoSEQ multiplex PCR, and its TCRdb copy is limited to in-frame clones, with some not included. The data contain under 300,000 clones, roughly nine tenths of them singletons. The source material was peripheral blood. The receptors were gathered from a woman in her thirties or forties who had recovered from COVID-19.

V gene TRBV5-5 combines with J gene TRBJ1-6; no firm D call. The CDR3 has 13 residues. Between the trimmed V and J ends, which lost 0 bases and 10 bases, there was a span of 8 bases. The germline V gene encodes CDR1 SGHKS and CDR2 YYEKEE (reference sequence). The CDR3 bases are TGTGCCAGCAGCTTGGGAGTTACCTCACCCCTCCACTTT. This sequence encodes CASSLGVTSPLHF. Full variable domain (outside the CDR3, taken from reference TRBV5-5 and TRBJ1-6): DAGVTQSPTHLIKTRGQQVTLRCSPISGHKSVSWYQQVLGQGPQFIFQYYEKEERGRGNFPDRFSARQFPNYSSELNVNALLLGDSALYLCASSLGVTSPLHFGNGTRLTVT.

The chain combines TRBV5-3 with TRBJ1-2; a possible D gene is TRBD1 (6 bases). TRBV5-3 is reported as an ORF; its role is uncertain. The CDR3 has 12 residues. V lost 4 bases to trimming and J lost 7 bases, with 11 bases between them. The CDR3 coding sequence is TGTGCCAGAAGCCACTCGACAGGTGGCTACACCTTC. Its translation is CARSHSTGGYTF.